Following are 24 T cell receptor beta chains from one sample sequenced in a study of PD-1 blockade in classical Hodgkin lymphoma. Some clones are missing from TCRdb's copy, which holds only in-frame ones; the method was immunoSEQ multiplex PCR. This sample has about 6,300 clones, with 85% to 90% found just once. After autologous stem cell transplantation all patients relapsed, and prior brentuximab vedotin exposure differed between cohorts. Sequencing used peripheral blood mononuclear cells (PBMCs), obtained before the second cycle of nivolumab. The source is a human donor with classical Hodgkin lymphoma.

The chain recombines TRBV5-5 with TRBJ1-4; unclear D gene. The CDR3 is made up of 12 amino acids. CDR1 and CDR2 (germline): SGHKS, YYEKEE (reference sequence). The V end was cut by 4 bases, the J end by 10 bases, with 11 bases between. CDR3 sequence: CASSVNNLKLFF. The DNA of the CDR3 is TGTGCCAGCAGCGTTAACAACCTAAAACTGTTTTTT.

This rearrangement joins TRBV7-6 to TRBJ2-2; tentatively, D is TRBD1 (6 bases). V was shortened by 5 bases and J by 7 bases, with 26 bases between the two germline ends. This CDR3 contains 18 residues. The germline V gene has CDR1 SGHVS and CDR2 FNYEAQ. In nucleotides, the CDR3 is TGTGCCAGCAGCGCGGACGGCAGGGGTCGTGGAGGCCGCGGGGAGCTGTTTTTT. This sequence encodes CASSADGRGRGGRGELFF.

V is TRBV5-8 and J is TRBJ2-3, with D perhaps matching TRBD2 (6 bases). The germline gives CDR1 SGHTS, CDR2 YDEGEE. Trimming removed 4 bases from V and 1 base from J, with 13 bases in between. This CDR3 region has 15 residues. CDR3 nucleotide sequence: TGTGCCAGCAGCCGGGGGTCTCAAGGCACAGATACGCAGTATTTT. Its protein product is CASSRGSQGTDTQYF.

The gene calls are TRBV5-1 and TRBJ2-3, with TRBD2 identical over 10 bases. Looked up from germline, CDR1 is SGHRS and CDR2 is YFSETQ. V lost 5 bases and J lost 4; bases outside the gene matches: 10. CDR3 length: 16 amino acids. CDR3 nucleotide sequence: TGCGCCAGCAGACCTCTAGCGGGGGTTGTCCCAGATACGCAGTATTTT. Its protein is CASRPLAGVVPDTQYF.

To note about this clone: Compared with germline, one end of the junction differs, possibly owing to a read error. J is TRBJ2-3 and V is TRBV2, with 11 bases aligning to TRBD2. The CDR3 runs 13 residues. From germline, CDR1 is SNHLY and CDR2 FYNNEI. DNA for the CDR3: TGTGCCAGCAGTGAAGCCCCTCTTAGCGGGAGGGCCTTT. It translates to CASSEAPLSGRAF.

The V and J genes are TRBV7-9 and TRBJ2-5, with D unclear. The CDR3 is made up of 13 amino acids. The V and J ends lost 5 bases and 5 bases respectively, with 12 bases between them. Per the germline V gene, CDR1 is SEHNR and CDR2 is FQNEAQ (reference sequence). CDR3 sequence (DNA): TGTGCCAGCAGCCCCCCGGACCGGGAGACCCAGTACTTC. The encoded protein is CASSPPDRETQYF. Full variable domain (rest looked up from reference TRBV7-9 and TRBJ2-5): DTGVSQNPRHKITKRGQNVTFRCDPISEHNRLYWYRQTLGQGPEFLTYFQNEAQLEKSRLLSDRFSAERPKGSFSTLEIQRTEQGDSAMYLCASSPPDRETQYFGPGTRLLVL.

In this sample, this clone turned up a few times. V and J are TRBV2 and TRBJ2-5; D uncertain. The CDR3 contains 14 residues. The V end lost 6 bases, the J end lost 4 bases, and 15 bases lay between the germline ends. The germline gives CDR1 SNHLY, CDR2 FYNNEI. CDR3 in DNA: TGTGCCAGCAGCTTAGAAGCCAGCTTAGAGACCCAGTACTTC. It encodes CASSLEASLETQYF.

J is TRBJ2-1 and V is TRBV30; D gene unclear. Germline lookup yields CDR1 GTSNPN and CDR2 SVGIG (reference sequence). Trimming removed 3 bases from V and 10 bases from J, with 7 bases in between. This CDR3 region has 10 residues. The CDR3 DNA sequence: TGTGCCTGGAGGCTGGTAGAGCAGTTCTTC. Translated: CAWRLVEQFF.

The chain joins TRBV4-1 to TRBJ2-1; 8 positions match TRBD2. The germline V gene has CDR1 MGHRA and CDR2 YSYEKL. The CDR3 is made up of 17 amino acids. Trimming removed 1 base from V and 7 bases from J; junction bases left unmatched: 12. The DNA of the CDR3 is TGCGCCAGCAGCCAAGTAGGGGGACTAGGTACCCTAAATGAGCAGTTCTTC. Residues: CASSQVGGLGTLNEQFF.

This chain links TRBV5-6 with TRBJ2-2, with a possible D match to TRBD2 (7 bases). Trimming left V 2 bases short and J 7 bases short, with 12 bases between. The CDR3 spans 14 residues. Germline-derived CDR1 and CDR2 are SGHDT and YYEEEE. The CDR3 DNA reads as TGTGCCAGCAGCTTTGGGGGGGCCAACGGGGAGCTGTTTTTT. This codes for CASSFGGANGELFF.

This clone was observed a handful of times. The chain employs TRBV27 and TRBJ2-2; 9 positions match TRBD2. V gave up 5 bases and J gave up 6 bases; unmatched junction bases: 16. Germline V gene sequence: CDR1 MNHEY, CDR2 SMNVEV (reference sequence). This CDR3 comprises 18 residues. In DNA form, the CDR3 reads TGTGCCAGCAGTCCCCAAACCCTAGCGGGGACGGGGGCCGGGGAGCTGTTTTTT. It is translated as CASSPQTLAGTGAGELFF.

The CDR3 loop is CASSPVGFSYEQYV. The CDR3, as DNA: TGTGCCAGCAGCCCCGTGGGGTTCTCCTACGAGCAGTACGTC. The V and J genes are TRBV7-9 and TRBJ2-7; D uncertain. The CDR3 runs 14 residues. Per the germline V gene, CDR1 is SEHNR and CDR2 is FQNEAQ (reference sequence). V was clipped by 5 bases and J by 0 bases, with 11 bases between them.

The chain joins TRBV16 to TRBJ1-3; perhaps TRBD1 as D (5 bases). Germline-derived CDR1 and CDR2 are KGHSY and FQNENV. The CDR3 covers 17 residues. V lost 0 bases and J lost 7, with 19 bases in between. CDR3 residues: CASSQSGRLEGRNTIYF. CDR3 sequence (DNA): TGTGCCAGCAGCCAATCGGGGCGACTGGAAGGGCGGAACACCATATATTTT.

V usage is TRBV18 and J usage is TRBJ2-1; D remains ambiguous. The germline V and J ends were trimmed by 0 bases and 5 bases, with 11 bases remaining between them. The CDR3 length is 15 residues. Germline V CDR1 and CDR2: KGHSH, LQKENI. CDR3 DNA sequence: TGTGCCAGCTCACCACCGAACAAACGGGACAATGAGCAGTTCTTC. Translating it yields CASSPPNKRDNEQFF.

The genes are TRBV12-5 and TRBJ2-2; a weak D match, TRBD2 (6 bases). Trimming cost V 3 bases and J 4 bases, with 18 bases left between them. Germline V gene sequence: CDR1 LGHNT, CDR2 FRNRAP. The CDR3 consists of 17 residues. Here the CDR3 DNA reads TGTGCTAGTGGTTTTCGGGGGTGGGGCTTGGGCACCGGGGAGCTGTTTTTT. Protein sequence: CASGFRGWGLGTGELFF. The full variable domain, its missing parts supplied by reference TRBV12-5 and TRBJ2-2, is DARVTQTPRHKVTEMGQEVTMRCQPILGHNTVFWYRQTMMQGLELLAYFRNRAPLDDSGMPKDRFSAEMPDATLATLKIQPSEPRDSAVYFCASGFRGWGLGTGELFFGEGSRLTVL.

The sample holds a few counts of this clone. This sequence joins TRBV4-2 and TRBJ1-2, with D maybe TRBD1 (6 bases). Germline values: CDR1 LGHNA, CDR2 YNFKEQ. The V end lost 3 bases, the J end lost 2 bases, and 10 bases lay between the germline ends. The CDR3 totals 14 residues. This chain's CDR3 is CASSQDSRNYGYTF. In nucleotides, the CDR3 is TGTGCCAGCAGCCAGGACAGCCGGAACTATGGCTACACCTTC.

The chain carries TRBV28 and TRBJ2-2; the D gene could be TRBD1 or TRBD2 (6 bases each). The CDR3 loop spans 14 amino acids. Germline CDR1 and CDR2: MDHEN and SYDVKM. V gave up 11 bases and J gave up 2 bases, with 15 bases separating them. CDR3 residues: CAAKKGGNTGELFF. The DNA for the CDR3 is TGTGCCGCGAAGAAGGGGGGAAACACCGGGGAGCTGTTTTTT.

This chain connects TRBV30 to TRBJ1-5; TRBD1 is a possible D gene (6 bases). V was shortened by 4 bases and J by 6 bases, with 13 bases between the two germline ends. The CDR3 length is 13 residues. CDR1 and CDR2 from the germline V gene are GTSNPN and SVGIG (reference sequence). The CDR3 here is CAWNSGGGQPQHF. CDR3 in DNA: TGTGCCTGGAATTCGGGGGGCGGTCAGCCCCAGCATTTT.

The gene calls are TRBV6-4 and TRBJ2-1, with 15 positions matching TRBD2. V dropped 6 bases and J dropped 0; count of bases not matched to a gene: 3. The CDR3 runs to 17 residues. CDR1 is MRHNA, CDR2 SNTAGT, per germline. The CDR3 protein is CASSRTSGGGSYNEQFF. As DNA, the CDR3 is TGTGCCAGCAGCCGGACTAGCGGGGGGGGCTCCTACAATGAGCAGTTCTTC.

The gene calls are TRBV6-1 and TRBJ1-1; D is ambiguous. Germline V CDR1 and CDR2: MNHNS, SASEGT. Between the trimmed V and J ends, which lost 11 bases and 1 base, there was a span of 17 bases. The CDR3 consists of 14 residues. Here the CDR3 reads CAARARQANTEAFF. In nucleotides, the CDR3 is TGTGCCGCAAGGGCAAGGCAGGCGAACACTGAAGCTTTCTTT.

This chain links TRBV5-1 with TRBJ2-1; 11 nucleotides match TRBD2. The J segment lost 3 bases and the V segment lost 0 bases, leaving 8 bases of the junction unmatched. In germline, CDR1 is SGHRS, CDR2 YFSETQ. The CDR3 is 18 residues long. The CDR3 spells CASSLDGLAGGFYNEQFF. The CDR3 DNA is TGCGCCAGCAGCTTGGATGGGCTAGCGGGGGGATTCTACAATGAGCAGTTCTTC.

The V and J genes are TRBV5-1 and TRBJ2-3, with D possibly matching TRBD2 (6 bases). CDR3 length: 15 residues. Trimming took off 4 bases at V and 3 bases at J, with 15 bases between the two ends. Per germline, CDR1 SGHRS and CDR2 YFSETQ. The CDR3 DNA reads TGCGCCAGCAGCCGCCCGGGACTCATTACAGATACGCAGTATTTT. Translation gives CASSRPGLITDTQYF.

This sequence joins TRBV2 and TRBJ1-3; D is unclear. CDR1 is SNHLY, CDR2 FYNNEI, per germline. There are 18 residues in the CDR3. Between the trimmed V and J ends, which lost 7 bases and 4 bases, there was a span of 26 bases. CDR3 loop: CASKRSYVPRTGGNTIYF. The CDR3 DNA follows: TGTGCCAGCAAACGGTCGTACGTACCCCGAACGGGAGGAAACACCATATATTTT.

The J gene is TRBJ1-4, the V gene TRBV14; no reliable D call. V lost 1 base and J lost 8, with 17 bases in between. The germline V gene encodes CDR1 SGHDN and CDR2 FVKESK. This CDR3 has 16 amino acids. The CDR3 bases are TGTGCCAGCAGCCAAGGATTCCGTTCAGGAAACGAAAAACTGTTTTTT. Amino acids: CASSQGFRSGNEKLFF.